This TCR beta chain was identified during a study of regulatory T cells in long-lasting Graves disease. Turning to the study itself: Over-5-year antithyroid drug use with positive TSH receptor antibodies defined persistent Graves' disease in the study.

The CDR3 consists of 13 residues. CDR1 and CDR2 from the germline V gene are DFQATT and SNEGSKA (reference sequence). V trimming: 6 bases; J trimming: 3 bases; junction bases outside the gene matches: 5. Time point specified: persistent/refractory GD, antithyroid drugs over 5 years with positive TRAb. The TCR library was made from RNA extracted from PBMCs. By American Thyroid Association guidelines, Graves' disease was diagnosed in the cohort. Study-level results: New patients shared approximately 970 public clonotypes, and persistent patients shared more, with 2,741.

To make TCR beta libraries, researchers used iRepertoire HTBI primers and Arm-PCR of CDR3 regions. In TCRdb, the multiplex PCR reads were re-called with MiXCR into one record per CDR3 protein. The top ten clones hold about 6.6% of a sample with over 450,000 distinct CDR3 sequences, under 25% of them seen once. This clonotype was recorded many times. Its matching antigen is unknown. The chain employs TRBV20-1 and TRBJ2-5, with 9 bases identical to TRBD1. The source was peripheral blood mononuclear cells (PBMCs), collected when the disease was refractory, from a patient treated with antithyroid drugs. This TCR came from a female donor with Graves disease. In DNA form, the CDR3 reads TGCAGTGCCGAGGGACAGGGAGAAGAGACCCAGTACTTC. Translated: CSAEGQGEETQYF.